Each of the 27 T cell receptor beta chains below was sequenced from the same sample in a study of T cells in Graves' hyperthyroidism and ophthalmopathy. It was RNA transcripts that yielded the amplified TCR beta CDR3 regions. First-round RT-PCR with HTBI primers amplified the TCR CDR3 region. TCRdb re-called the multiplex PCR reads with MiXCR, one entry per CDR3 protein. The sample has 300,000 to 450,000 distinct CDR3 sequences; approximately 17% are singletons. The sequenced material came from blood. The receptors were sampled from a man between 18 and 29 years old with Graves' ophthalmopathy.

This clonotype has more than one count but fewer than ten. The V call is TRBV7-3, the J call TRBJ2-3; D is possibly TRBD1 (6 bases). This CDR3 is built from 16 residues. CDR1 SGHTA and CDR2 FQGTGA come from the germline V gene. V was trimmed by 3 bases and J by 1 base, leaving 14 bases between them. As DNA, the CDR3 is TGTGCCAGCAGCTTGGACAGCCGAGGGGGCACAGATACGCAGTATTTT. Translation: CASSLDSRGGTDTQYF.

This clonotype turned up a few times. In nucleotides, the CDR3 is TGCGCCACCTCGGGAGGACTAGCGGGGGGCACAGATACGCAGTATTTT. It is translated as CATSGGLAGGTDTQYF. This rearrangement joins TRBV5-1 to TRBJ2-3; 13 bases are a match to TRBD2. CDR1 is SGHRS, CDR2 YFSETQ, per germline. This CDR3 comprises 16 residues. V lost 9 bases, J lost 1 base, and 8 bases stayed unmatched.

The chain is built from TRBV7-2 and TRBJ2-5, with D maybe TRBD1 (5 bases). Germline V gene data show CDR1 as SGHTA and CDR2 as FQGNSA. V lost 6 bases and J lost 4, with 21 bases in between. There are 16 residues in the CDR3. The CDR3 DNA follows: TGTGCCAGCAGTCCTAGAGTTGGGATAGGGGTAGAGACCCAGTACTTC. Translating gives CASSPRVGIGVETQYF.

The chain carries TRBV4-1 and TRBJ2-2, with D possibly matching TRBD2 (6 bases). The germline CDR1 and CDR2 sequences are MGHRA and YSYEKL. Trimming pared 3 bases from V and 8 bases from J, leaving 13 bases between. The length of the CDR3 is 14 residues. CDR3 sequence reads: CASSHVGEDGELFF. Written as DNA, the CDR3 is TGCGCCAGCAGCCATGTGGGGGAGGATGGGGAGCTGTTTTTT.

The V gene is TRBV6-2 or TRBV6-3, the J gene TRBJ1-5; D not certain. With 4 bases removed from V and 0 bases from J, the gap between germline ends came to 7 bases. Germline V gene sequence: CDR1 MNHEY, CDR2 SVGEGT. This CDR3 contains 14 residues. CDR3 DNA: TGTGCCAGCAGTTGGCCTTATAGCAATCAGCCCCAGCATTTT. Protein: CASSWPYSNQPQHF.

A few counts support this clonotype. The CDR3 protein is CASSLTLDGRYTF. The CDR3 coding sequence is TGCGCCAGCAGCCTGACCCTCGACGGGCGCTACACCTTC. V usage is TRBV5-1 and J usage is TRBJ1-2; D unresolved. Germline assignment: CDR1 SGHRS and CDR2 YFSETQ. V was trimmed by 4 bases and J by 9 bases, leaving 16 bases between them. This CDR3 comprises 13 residues.

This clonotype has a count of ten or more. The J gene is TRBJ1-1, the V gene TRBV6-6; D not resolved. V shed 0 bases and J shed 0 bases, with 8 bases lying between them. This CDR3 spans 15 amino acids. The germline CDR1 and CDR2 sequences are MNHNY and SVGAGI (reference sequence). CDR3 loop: CASSYSRGLNTEAFF. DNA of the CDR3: TGTGCCAGCAGTTACTCGAGAGGCCTGAACACTGAAGCTTTCTTT.

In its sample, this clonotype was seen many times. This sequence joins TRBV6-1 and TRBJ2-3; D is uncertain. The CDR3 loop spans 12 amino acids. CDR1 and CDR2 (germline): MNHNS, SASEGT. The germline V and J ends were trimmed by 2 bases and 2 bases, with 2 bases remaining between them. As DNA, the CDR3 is TGTGCCAGCAGTGAACTCACAGATACGCAGTATTTT. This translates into CASSELTDTQYF.

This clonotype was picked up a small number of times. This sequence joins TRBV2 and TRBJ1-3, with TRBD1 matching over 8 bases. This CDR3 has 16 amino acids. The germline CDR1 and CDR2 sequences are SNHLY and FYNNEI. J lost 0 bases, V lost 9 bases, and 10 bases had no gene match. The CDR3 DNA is TGTGCCAGGAGCTTTTCAGGGGGCGGCTCTGGAAACACCATATATTTT. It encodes CARSFSGGGSGNTIYF.

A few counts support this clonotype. The CDR3 DNA follows: TGTGCCAGCAGCTTAGCGGTTGGCTACGAGCAGTACTTC. It translates to CASSLAVGYEQYF. The chain is built from TRBV11-2 and TRBJ2-7; D unresolved. Per the germline V gene, CDR1 is SGHAT and CDR2 is FQNNGV. V was clipped by 1 base and J by 3 bases, with 7 bases between them. The CDR3 covers 13 residues. Together with reference TRBV11-2 and TRBJ2-7, the CDR3 gives the full variable domain: EAGVAQSPRYKIIEKRQSVAFWCNPISGHATLYWYQQILGQGPKLLIQFQNNGVVDDSQLPKDRFSAERLKGVDSTLKIQPAKLEDSAVYLCASSLAVGYEQYFGPGTRLTVT.

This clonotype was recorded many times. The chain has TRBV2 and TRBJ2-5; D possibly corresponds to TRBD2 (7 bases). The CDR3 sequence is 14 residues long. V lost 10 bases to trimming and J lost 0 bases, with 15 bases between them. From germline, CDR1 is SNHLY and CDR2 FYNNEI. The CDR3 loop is CATSRGQYQETQYF. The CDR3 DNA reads TGTGCCACTTCGCGGGGGCAGTACCAAGAGACCCAGTACTTC.

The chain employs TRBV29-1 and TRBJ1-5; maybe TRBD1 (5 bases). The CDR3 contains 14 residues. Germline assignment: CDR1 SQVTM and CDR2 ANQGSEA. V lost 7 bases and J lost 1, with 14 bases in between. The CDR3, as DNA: TGCAGCGCTGGGGTCGGGGGAAGCAATCAGCCCCAGCATTTT. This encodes CSAGVGGSNQPQHF. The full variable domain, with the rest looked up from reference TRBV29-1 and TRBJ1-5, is SAVISQKPSRDICQRGTSLTIQCQVDSQVTMMFWYRQQPGQSLTLIATANQGSEATYESGFVIDKFPISRPNLTFSTLTVSNMSPEDSSIYLCSAGVGGSNQPQHFGDGTRLSIL.

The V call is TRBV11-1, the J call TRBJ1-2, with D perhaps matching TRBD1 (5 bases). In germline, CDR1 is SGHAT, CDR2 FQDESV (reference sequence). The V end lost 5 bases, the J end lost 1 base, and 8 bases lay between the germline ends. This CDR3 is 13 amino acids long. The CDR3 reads CASSTGGNYGYTF. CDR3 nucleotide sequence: TGTGCCAGCAGCACCGGGGGTAACTATGGCTACACCTTC.

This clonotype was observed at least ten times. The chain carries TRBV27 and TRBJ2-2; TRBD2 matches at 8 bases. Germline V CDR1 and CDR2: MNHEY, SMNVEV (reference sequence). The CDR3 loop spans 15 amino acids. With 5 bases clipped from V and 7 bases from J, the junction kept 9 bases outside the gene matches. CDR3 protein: CASSPPGGRIGELFF. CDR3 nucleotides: TGTGCCAGCAGTCCCCCGGGAGGGCGTATCGGGGAGCTGTTTTTT.

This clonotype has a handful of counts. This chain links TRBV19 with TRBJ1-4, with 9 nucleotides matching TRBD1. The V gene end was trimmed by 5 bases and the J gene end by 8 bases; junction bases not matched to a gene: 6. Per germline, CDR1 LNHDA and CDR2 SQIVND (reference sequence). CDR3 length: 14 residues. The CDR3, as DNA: TGTGCCAGTAGTCTGGGGACAGGGCGCGAAAAACTGTTTTTT. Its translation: CASSLGTGREKLFF.

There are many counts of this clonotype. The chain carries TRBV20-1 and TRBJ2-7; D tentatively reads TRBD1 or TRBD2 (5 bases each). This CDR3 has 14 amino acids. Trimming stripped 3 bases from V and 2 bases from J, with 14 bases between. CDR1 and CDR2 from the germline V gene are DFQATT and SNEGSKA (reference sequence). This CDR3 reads CSASWGMSTYEQYF. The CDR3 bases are TGCAGTGCTAGTTGGGGGATGTCAACCTACGAGCAGTACTTC.

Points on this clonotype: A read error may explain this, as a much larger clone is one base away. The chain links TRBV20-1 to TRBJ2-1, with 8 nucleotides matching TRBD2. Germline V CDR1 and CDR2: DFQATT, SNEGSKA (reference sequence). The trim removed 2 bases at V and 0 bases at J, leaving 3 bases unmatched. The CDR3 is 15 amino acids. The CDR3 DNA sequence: TGCAGTGCTAGACCAGCGGGGGTCTCCTACAATGAGCAGTTCTTC. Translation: CSARPAGVSYNEQFF.

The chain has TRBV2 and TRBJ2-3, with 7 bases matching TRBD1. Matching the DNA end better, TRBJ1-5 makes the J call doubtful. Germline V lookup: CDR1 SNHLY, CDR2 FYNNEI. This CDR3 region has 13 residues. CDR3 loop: CASRTGTTDTQHF. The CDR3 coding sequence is TGTGCCAGCAGGACAGGGACCACAGATACGCAGCATTTT.

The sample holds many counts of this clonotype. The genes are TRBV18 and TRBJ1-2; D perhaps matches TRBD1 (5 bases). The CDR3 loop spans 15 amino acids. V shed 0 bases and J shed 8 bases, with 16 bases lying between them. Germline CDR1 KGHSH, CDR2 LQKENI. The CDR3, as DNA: TGTGCCAGCTCACCACCCGTTATCCGAGGGGTCGGCTACACCTTC. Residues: CASSPPVIRGVGYTF.

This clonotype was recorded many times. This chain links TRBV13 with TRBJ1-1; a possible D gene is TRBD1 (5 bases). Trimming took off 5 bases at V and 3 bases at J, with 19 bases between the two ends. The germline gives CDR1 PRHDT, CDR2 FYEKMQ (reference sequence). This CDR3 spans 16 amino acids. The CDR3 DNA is TGTGCCAGCAGCCCATATCCCCCCAGGGTAGACACTGAAGCTTTCTTT. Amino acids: CASSPYPPRVDTEAFF.

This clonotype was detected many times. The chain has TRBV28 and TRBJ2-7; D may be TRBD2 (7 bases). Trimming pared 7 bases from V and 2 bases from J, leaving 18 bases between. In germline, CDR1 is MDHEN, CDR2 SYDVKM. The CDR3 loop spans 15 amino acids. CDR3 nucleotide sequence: TGTGCCAGCAACAAGGGGGGGACTCCTACCTACGAGCAGTACTTC. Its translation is CASNKGGTPTYEQYF.

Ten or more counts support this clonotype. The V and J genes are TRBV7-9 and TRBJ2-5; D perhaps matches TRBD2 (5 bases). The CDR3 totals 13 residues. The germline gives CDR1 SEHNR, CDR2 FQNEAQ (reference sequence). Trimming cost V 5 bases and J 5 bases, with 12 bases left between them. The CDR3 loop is CASSVEGWETQYF. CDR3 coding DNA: TGTGCCAGCAGCGTCGAGGGATGGGAGACCCAGTACTTC.

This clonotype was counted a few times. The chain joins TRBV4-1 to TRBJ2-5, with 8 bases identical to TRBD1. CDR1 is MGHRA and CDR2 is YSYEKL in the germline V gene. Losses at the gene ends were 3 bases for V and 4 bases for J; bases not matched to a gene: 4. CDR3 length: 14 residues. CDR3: CASSQEQGVETQYF. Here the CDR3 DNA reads TGCGCCAGCAGCCAGGAACAGGGGGTAGAGACCCAGTACTTC.

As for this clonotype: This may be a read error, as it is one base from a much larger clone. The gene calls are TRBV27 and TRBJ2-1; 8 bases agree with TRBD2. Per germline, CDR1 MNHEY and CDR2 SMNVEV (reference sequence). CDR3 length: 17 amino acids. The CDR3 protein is CTSSLRAGGLLYNEQFF. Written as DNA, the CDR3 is TGTACCAGCAGTTTAAGGGCGGGGGGACTCTTATACAATGAGCAGTTCTTC.

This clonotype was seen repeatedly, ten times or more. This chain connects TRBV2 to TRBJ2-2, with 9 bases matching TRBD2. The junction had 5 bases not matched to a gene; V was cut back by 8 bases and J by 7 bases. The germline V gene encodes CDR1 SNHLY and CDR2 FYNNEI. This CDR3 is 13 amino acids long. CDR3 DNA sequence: TGTGCCAGCGCTAGCGGGACTGTCGGGGAGCTGTTTTTT. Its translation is CASASGTVGELFF.

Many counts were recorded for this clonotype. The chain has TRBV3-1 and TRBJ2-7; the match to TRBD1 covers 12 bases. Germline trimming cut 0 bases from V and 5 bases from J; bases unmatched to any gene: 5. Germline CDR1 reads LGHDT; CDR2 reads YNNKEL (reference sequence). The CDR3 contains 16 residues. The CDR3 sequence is CASSQDPGTGGDEQYF. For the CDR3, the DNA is TGTGCCAGCAGCCAAGATCCCGGGACAGGGGGCGACGAGCAGTACTTC.

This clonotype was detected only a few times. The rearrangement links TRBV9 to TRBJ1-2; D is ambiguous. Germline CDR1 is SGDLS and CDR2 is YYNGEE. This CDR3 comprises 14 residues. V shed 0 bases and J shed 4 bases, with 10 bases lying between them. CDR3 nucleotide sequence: TGTGCCAGCAGCGTAGACGGAGCCTTCTATGGCTACACCTTC. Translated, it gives CASSVDGAFYGYTF.